The 14 T cell receptor beta chains below come from one sample, sequenced in a study of glioma-infiltrating T cells after dendritic cell vaccination. Assay: immunoSEQ multiplex PCR; the TCRdb copy retains only in-frame clones and omits some. The sample shows fewer than 95,000 clones, less than 85% of them seen only once. The sample's time point: after dendritic cell vaccination, including at tumor progression/relapse. Sequences were derived from blood, sampled after dendritic cell vaccination. Source of these receptors: a human donor with glioblastoma.

The V gene is TRBV7-8, the J gene TRBJ1-2, with TRBD1 matching 10 bases. This CDR3 spans 17 amino acids. The trim removed 2 bases at V and 4 bases at J, leaving 10 bases unmatched. CDR1 and CDR2 from the germline V gene are SGHVS and FQNEAQ. DNA for the CDR3: TGTGCCAGCAGCTTACGTCCCGGGACAGGGGACAGCTATGGCTACACCTTC. It is translated as CASSLRPGTGDSYGYTF.

V is TRBV7-6 and J is TRBJ2-1; TRBD1 might be the D (5 bases). Germline lookup yields CDR1 SGHVS and CDR2 FNYEAQ. V was cut by 6 bases and J by 7 bases, with 7 bases left in between. There are 11 residues in the CDR3. CDR3 sequence (DNA): TGTGCCAGCAGGAAGGGGAATGAGCAGTTCTTC. This translates into CASRKGNEQFF.

This clone has only a few counts. CDR3 coding DNA: TGCAGCGTCGGACAGGGAACGGGCACTGAAGCTTTCTTT. Translating it yields CSVGQGTGTEAFF. The chain couples TRBV29-1 to TRBJ1-1; 8 nucleotides agree with TRBD1. Unmatched junction bases numbered 7, after V lost 6 bases and J lost 4 bases. CDR1 and CDR2 from the germline V gene are SQVTM and ANQGSEA. The CDR3 is 13 amino acids. Using reference TRBV29-1 and TRBJ1-1 for the parts outside the CDR3, the full variable domain is SAVISQKPSRDICQRGTSLTIQCQVDSQVTMMFWYRQQPGQSLTLIATANQGSEATYESGFVIDKFPISRPNLTFSTLTVSNMSPEDSSIYLCSVGQGTGTEAFFGQGTRLTVV.

This rearrangement joins TRBV29-1 to TRBJ1-1; D is unclear. This CDR3 comprises 10 residues. Trimming took off 3 bases at V and 8 bases at J, with 7 bases between the two ends. CDR1 SQVTM and CDR2 ANQGSEA come from the germline V gene. The CDR3 DNA reads as TGCAGCGTTGAGGCGGGGGAAGCTTTCTTT. Its protein is CSVEAGEAFF.

The chain carries TRBV7-9 and TRBJ1-1; D call uncertain. V dropped 0 bases and J dropped 8 bases, with 10 bases sitting between them. CDR3 size: 13 residues. Germline V gives CDR1 SEHNR, CDR2 FQNEAQ (reference sequence). CDR3 amino acids: CASSLAGSREAFF. DNA for the CDR3: TGTGCCAGCAGCTTAGCGGGCAGCCGAGAAGCTTTCTTT.

The J gene is TRBJ2-7, the V gene TRBV2; TRBD1 is a possible D gene (7 bases). The CDR3 is 16 amino acids. CDR1 is SNHLY, CDR2 FYNNEI, per germline. V was cut by 3 bases and J by 0 bases, with 15 bases left in between. CDR3 amino acids: CASSDPGGHSSYEQYF. In DNA, the CDR3 is TGTGCCAGCAGTGACCCAGGGGGGCACAGCTCCTACGAGCAGTACTTC.

The chain uses TRBV7-2 and TRBJ2-5; 9 positions match TRBD1. V trimming: 1 base; J trimming: 4 bases; junction bases outside the gene matches: 7. CDR3 length: 16 residues. Per the germline V gene, CDR1 is SGHTA and CDR2 is FQGNSA. The CDR3 loop reads CASSLVGTGLRETQYF. DNA of the CDR3: TGTGCCAGCAGCTTAGTGGGGACAGGGTTACGAGAGACCCAGTACTTC. The whole variable domain, filled in from reference TRBV7-2 and TRBJ2-5, reads GAGVSQSPSNKVTEKGKDVELRCDPISGHTALYWYRQSLGQGLEFLIYFQGNSAPDKSGLPSDRFSAERTGGSVSTLTIQRTQQEDSAVYLCASSLVGTGLRETQYFGPGTRLLVL.

This chain joins TRBV28 and TRBJ1-5, with D unresolved. With 6 bases removed from V and 2 bases from J, the gap between germline ends came to 11 bases. Per the germline V gene, CDR1 is MDHEN and CDR2 is SYDVKM. The CDR3 contains 14 residues. CDR3 region: CASSLGLGNQPQHF. The CDR3, as DNA: TGTGCCAGCAGCTTAGGACTGGGCAATCAGCCCCAGCATTTT.

Only a few counts were recorded for this clone. The chain has TRBV19 and TRBJ1-5, with 8 positions matching TRBD1. There are 14 residues in the CDR3. Looked up from germline, CDR1 is LNHDA and CDR2 is SQIVND (reference sequence). The junction had 2 bases not matched to a gene; V was cut back by 3 bases and J by 4 bases. The CDR3 region has the DNA TGTGCCAGTAGTATGGGACAGGAAAATCAGCCCCAGCATTTT. Amino acids: CASSMGQENQPQHF.

The chain combines TRBV18 with TRBJ2-1; TRBD2 aligns across 8 bases. The CDR3 spans 15 residues. The J segment lost 5 bases and the V segment lost 4 bases, leaving 7 bases of the junction unmatched. Germline CDR1 reads KGHSH; CDR2 reads LQKENI. CDR3 in DNA: TGTGCCAGCTCACTCGGGACTAGTAGGAACAATGAGCAGTTCTTC. Amino acids: CASSLGTSRNNEQFF.

This clone was observed a single time. V usage is TRBV13 and J usage is TRBJ1-1; possibly TRBD1 for D (6 bases). This CDR3 comprises 12 residues. V was pared by 5 bases and J by 4 bases, with 8 bases between. The germline V gene encodes CDR1 PRHDT and CDR2 FYEKMQ (reference sequence). CDR3: CASSPQGTEAFF. The DNA for the CDR3 is TGTGCCAGCAGCCCACAGGGCACTGAAGCTTTCTTT.

CDR3 in DNA: TGTGCCAGCAGCCTATCCGTGGTGCGGATGAACACCGGGGAGCTGTTTTTT. Residues: CASSLSVVRMNTGELFF. V is TRBV7-2 and J is TRBJ2-2; no reliable D call. Germline CDR1 SGHTA, CDR2 FQGNSA. The V and J ends lost 5 bases and 1 base respectively, with 17 bases between them. The CDR3 sequence is 17 residues long. The full variable domain, with the rest looked up from reference TRBV7-2 and TRBJ2-2, is GAGVSQSPSNKVTEKGKDVELRCDPISGHTALYWYRQSLGQGLEFLIYFQGNSAPDKSGLPSDRFSAERTGGSVSTLTIQRTQQEDSAVYLCASSLSVVRMNTGELFFGEGSRLTVL.

This clone has at least ten counts. The chain uses TRBV2 and TRBJ2-1; 12 bases are shared with TRBD2. The J segment lost 4 bases and the V segment lost 10 bases, leaving 8 bases of the junction unmatched. The CDR3 runs to 15 residues. Germline CDR1 reads SNHLY; CDR2 reads FYNNEI. The CDR3 reads CATQTSGSMYNEQFF. The CDR3, as DNA: TGTGCCACCCAGACTAGCGGGAGCATGTACAATGAGCAGTTCTTC.

The gene calls are TRBV6-5 and TRBJ2-2, with TRBD1 matching over 10 bases. Trimming at V came to 6 bases and at J to 6 bases, leaving 4 bases not matched to a gene. This CDR3 region has 14 residues. Germline lookup yields CDR1 MNHEY and CDR2 SVGAGI. This CDR3 is CASRMDRGSGELFF. The CDR3 DNA is TGTGCCAGCAGGATGGACAGGGGGTCCGGGGAGCTGTTTTTT.